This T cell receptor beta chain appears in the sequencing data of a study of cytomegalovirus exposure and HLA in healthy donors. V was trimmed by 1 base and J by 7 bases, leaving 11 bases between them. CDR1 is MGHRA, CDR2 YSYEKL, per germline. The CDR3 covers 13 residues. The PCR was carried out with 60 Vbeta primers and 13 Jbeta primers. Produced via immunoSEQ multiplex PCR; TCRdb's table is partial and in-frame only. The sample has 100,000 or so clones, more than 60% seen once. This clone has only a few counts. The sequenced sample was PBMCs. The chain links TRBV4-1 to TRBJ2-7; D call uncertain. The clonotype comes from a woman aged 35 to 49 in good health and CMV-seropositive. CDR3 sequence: CASSQGPPSEQYF. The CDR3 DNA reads TGCGCCAGCAGCCAAGGGCCCCCCTCGGAGCAGTACTTC.